The source of this T cell receptor beta chain is a study of blood T cell repertoires in COVID-19. Study as a whole: Acute and convalescent COVID-19 specimens originated in the United States, Italy and Spain. PBMCs, B-cell-depleted T cells, or T cells were the source of the cDNA or gDNA that made up the material.

Germline V gene lookup returns CDR1 SGHNT and CDR2 YENEEA. Trimming took off 5 bases at V and 3 bases at J, with 14 bases between the two ends. The CDR3 extends over 14 amino acids. In the original processing: Cell counts per sample came from amplifying reference gene primers. Method: immunoSEQ multiplex PCR; TCRdb's copy keeps in-frame clones and lacks some. Clone size and V and J calls were adopted from that table, with D and trimming inferred from the DNA. The table includes roughly 46,000 clones, around 90% detected once. The chain couples TRBV11-3 to TRBJ2-7; no clear D gene. This receptor was obtained from a human donor with active COVID-19. The donor label of this sample is uncertain. Sequencing was performed on peripheral blood. The CDR3 is CASSHGSPGYEQYF. The CDR3, as DNA: TGTGCCAGCAGCCACGGCTCACCGGGCTACGAGCAGTACTTC.